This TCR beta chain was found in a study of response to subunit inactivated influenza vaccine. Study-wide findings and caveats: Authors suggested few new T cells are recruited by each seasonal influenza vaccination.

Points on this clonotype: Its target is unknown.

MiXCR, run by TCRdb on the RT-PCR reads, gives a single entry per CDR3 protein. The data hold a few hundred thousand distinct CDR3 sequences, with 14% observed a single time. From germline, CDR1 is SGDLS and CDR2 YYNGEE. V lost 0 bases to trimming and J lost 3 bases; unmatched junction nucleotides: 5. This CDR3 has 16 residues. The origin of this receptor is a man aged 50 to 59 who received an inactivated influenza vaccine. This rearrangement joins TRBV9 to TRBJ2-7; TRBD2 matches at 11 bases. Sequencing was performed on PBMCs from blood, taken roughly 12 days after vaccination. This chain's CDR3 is CASSVGELAGVYEQYF. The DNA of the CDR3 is TGTGCCAGCAGCGTAGGGGAACTAGCGGGGGTCTACGAGCAGTACTTC.